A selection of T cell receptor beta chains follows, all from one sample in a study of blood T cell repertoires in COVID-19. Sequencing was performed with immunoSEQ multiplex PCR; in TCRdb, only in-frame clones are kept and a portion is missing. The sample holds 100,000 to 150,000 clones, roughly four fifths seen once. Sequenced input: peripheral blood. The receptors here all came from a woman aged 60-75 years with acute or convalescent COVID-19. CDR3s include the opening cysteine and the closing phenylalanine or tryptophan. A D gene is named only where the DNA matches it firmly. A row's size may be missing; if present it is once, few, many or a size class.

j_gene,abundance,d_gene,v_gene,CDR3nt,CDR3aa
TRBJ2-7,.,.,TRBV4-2,TGTGCCAGCAGCCAAGATCGGGCGGGGAGCGAGCAGTACTTC,CASSQDRAGSEQYF
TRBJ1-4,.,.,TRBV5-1,TGCGCCAACTGCGGGAAGGAAAAACTGTTTTTT,CANCGKEKLFF
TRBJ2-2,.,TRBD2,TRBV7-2,TGTGCCAGCAGCTCTGGACTAGCGGGGACGAACACCGGGGAGCTGTTTTTT,CASSSGLAGTNTGELFF
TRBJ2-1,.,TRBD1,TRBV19,TGTGCCAGTAGTCCTCATCTGGACAGGGCTAACAGTGAGCAGTTCTTC,CASSPHLDRANSEQFF
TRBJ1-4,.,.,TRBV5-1,TGCGCCAGCAGCTTGTCCCAGGGTACCTATGAAAAACTGTTTTTT,CASSLSQGTYEKLFF
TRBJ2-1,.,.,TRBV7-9,TGTGCCAGCAGTTTCGCGAGCAATGAGCAGTTCTTC,CASSFASNEQFF
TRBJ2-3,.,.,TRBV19,TGTGCTTCGACAGGTGGAACAGATACGCAGTATTTT,CASTGGTDTQYF
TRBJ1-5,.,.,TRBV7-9,TGTGCCAGCGGAGACGGGCCCCAGCATTTT,CASGDGPQHF
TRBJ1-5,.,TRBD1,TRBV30,TGTGCCTTACAGGGACAGGGCAATCAGCCCCAGCATTTT,CALQGQGNQPQHF
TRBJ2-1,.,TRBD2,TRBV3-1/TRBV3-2,TGTGCCAGCAGCCATGGGACTAGCGGGAGCTCCTACAATGAGCAGTTCTTC,CASSHGTSGSSYNEQFF
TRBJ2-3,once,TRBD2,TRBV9,TGTGCCAGCAGCGTGATAGCGGGGGGCGCAGATACGCAGTATTTT,CASSVIAGGADTQYF
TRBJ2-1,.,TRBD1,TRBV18,TGTGCCAGCTCACCAGGGACAGGATTAATGGATGAGCAGTTCTTC,CASSPGTGLMDEQFF
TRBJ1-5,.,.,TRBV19,TGTGCCAGTAGTATGGAGGAGGTACAGTCGGGGCCCCAGCATTTT,CASSMEEVQSGPQHF
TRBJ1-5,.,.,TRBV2,TGTGCCAGCAGGGTTCAGGGACAAACCAATCAGCCCCAGCATTTT,CASRVQGQTNQPQHF
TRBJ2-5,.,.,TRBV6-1,TGTGCCTCCTCGGGAGCCCAAGTCGAGACCCAGTACTTC,CASSGAQVETQYF
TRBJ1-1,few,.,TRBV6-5,TGTGCCAGCAGTCACCAATATACACGTAACACTGAAGCTTTCTTT,CASSHQYTRNTEAFF
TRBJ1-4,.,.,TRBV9,TGTGCCAGTTCCGAGGACAGTAATGAAAAACTGTTTTTT,CASSEDSNEKLFF
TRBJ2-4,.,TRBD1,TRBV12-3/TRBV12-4,TGTGCCAGCAGGGGGACAGGGGGGAATATTCAGTACTTC,CASRGTGGNIQYF
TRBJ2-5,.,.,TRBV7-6,TGTGCCAGCAGCTCAAACCGGGATTCGGGAGAGACCCAGTACTTC,CASSSNRDSGETQYF
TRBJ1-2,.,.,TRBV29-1,TGCAGCGTTGAACGGCAGGGGAACTATGGCTACACCTTC,CSVERQGNYGYTF
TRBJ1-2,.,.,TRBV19,TGTGCCTCCGACGACAGATCTAACTATGGCTACACCTTC,CASDDRSNYGYTF
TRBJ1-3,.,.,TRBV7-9,TGTGCCAGCAGAATTAGCTCTGGAAACACCATATATTTT,CASRISSGNTIYF
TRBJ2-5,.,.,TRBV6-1,TGTGCCAGCAGTGATTTTCGGCCGACCCGAGGGGAGACCCAGTACTTC,CASSDFRPTRGETQYF
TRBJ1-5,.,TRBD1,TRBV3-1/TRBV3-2,TGTGCCAGCAGCCCCGGACAGGGGAAGAGCAATCAGCCCCAGCATTTT,CASSPGQGKSNQPQHF
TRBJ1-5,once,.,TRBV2,TGTGCCAGCTCCTCAGATCCCAATCAGCCCCAGCATTTT,CASSSDPNQPQHF
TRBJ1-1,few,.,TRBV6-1,TGTGCCAGCAGTGAAGTTCAGGGGTACACTGAAGCTTTCTTT,CASSEVQGYTEAFF
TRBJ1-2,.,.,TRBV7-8,TGTGCCAGCAGCTTAAAGGAGAACTATGGCTACACCTTC,CASSLKENYGYTF
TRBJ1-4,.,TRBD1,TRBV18,TGTGCCAGCTCACCAAACCCACAGGGGCCCGGAGAAAAACTGTTTTTT,CASSPNPQGPGEKLFF
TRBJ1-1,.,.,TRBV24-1,TGTGCCACCAGTGACGCCCCTGGGGAGGGTACATACACTGAAGCTTTCTTT,CATSDAPGEGTYTEAFF
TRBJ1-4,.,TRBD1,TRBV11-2,TGTGCCAGCAGCCCGCAGACAGGGAACAACGAAAAACTGTTTTTT,CASSPQTGNNEKLFF
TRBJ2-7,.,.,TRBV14,TGTGCCAGCAGCCAAAATTCGCGCGAGCAGTACTTC,CASSQNSREQYF
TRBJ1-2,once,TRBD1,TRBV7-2,TGTGCCAGCAGCTTAGAGCGGACAGGGGCTAGGGGCTACACCTTC,CASSLERTGARGYTF
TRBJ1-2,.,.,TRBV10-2,TGCGCCAGCAGTGAAATGGCTTTATATGGCTACACCTTC,CASSEMALYGYTF
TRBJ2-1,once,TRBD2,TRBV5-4,TGTGCCAGCATGGGGACTAGCGGGGGGTCCAATGAGCAGTTCTTC,CASMGTSGGSNEQFF
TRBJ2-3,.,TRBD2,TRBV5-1,TGCGCCACTCGACTTAGCGGGGGGGAGACAGATACGCAGTATTTT,CATRLSGGETDTQYF
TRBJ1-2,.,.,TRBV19,TGTGCCAGTAGCAACCACGCAGGGAACCGGAATGGCTACACCTTC,CASSNHAGNRNGYTF
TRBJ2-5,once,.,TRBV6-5,TGTGCCAGCAGTACAGGGTTAAGGGAGACCCAGTACTTC,CASSTGLRETQYF
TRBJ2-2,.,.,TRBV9,TGTGCCAGCAGCGTAGTGGAGGGTCGGGTCGGGGAGCTGTTTTTT,CASSVVEGRVGELFF
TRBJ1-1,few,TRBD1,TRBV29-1,TGCAGCGCGACCGCAGGGGGAACGAACACTGAAGCTTTCTTT,CSATAGGTNTEAFF
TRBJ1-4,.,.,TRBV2,TGTGCCAGCACGGGTGCTAATGAAAAACTGTTTTTT,CASTGANEKLFF
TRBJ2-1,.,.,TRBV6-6,TGTGCCAGCAGCTCCGACAACCGCCATGAGCAGTTCTTC,CASSSDNRHEQFF
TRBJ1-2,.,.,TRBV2,TGTGCCAGCAGGGGACGATGGACAGATGGCTACACCTTC,CASRGRWTDGYTF
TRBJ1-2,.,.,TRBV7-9,TGTGCCAGCAGCCCCCCGGGGAGAGGCTACACCTTC,CASSPPGRGYTF
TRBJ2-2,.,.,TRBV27,TGTGCCAGCAGCCTAAAAAACACCGGGGAGCTGTTTTTT,CASSLKNTGELFF
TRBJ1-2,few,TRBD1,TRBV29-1,TGCAGCGTGTCTGACAGGGCCTATGGCTACACCTTC,CSVSDRAYGYTF
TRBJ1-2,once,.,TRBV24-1,TGTGCCACCAGTGATTCCGATCCTGGACACCCGAACTATGGCTACACCTTC,CATSDSDPGHPNYGYTF
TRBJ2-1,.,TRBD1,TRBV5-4,TGTGCCAGCAGCTCATACAGGGGGCTTGATGAGCAGTTCTTC,CASSSYRGLDEQFF
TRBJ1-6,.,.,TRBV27,TGTGCCAGCAGTTTTAGAAATTCACCCCTCCACTTT,CASSFRNSPLHF
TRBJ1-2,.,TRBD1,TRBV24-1,TGTGCCACCAGTGAAAATGGACAGGGTGAGGGCTATGGCTACACCTTC,CATSENGQGEGYGYTF
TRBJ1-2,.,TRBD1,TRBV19,TGTGCCAGTAGTGCTACAGGGGACTATGGCTACACCTTC,CASSATGDYGYTF
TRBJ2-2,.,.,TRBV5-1,TGCGCCAGCAGCTTGTCCGACAGGCGTAGCGGGGAGCTGTTTTTT,CASSLSDRRSGELFF
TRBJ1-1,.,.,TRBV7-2,TGTGCCAGCAGCGTAGCTTCCACTGTGCGGGCCACTGAAGCTTTCTTT,CASSVASTVRATEAFF